One sample yielded the 16 T cell receptor beta chains listed below, sequenced in a study of OX40 agonist ivuxolimab in advanced cancers. The method was immunoSEQ multiplex PCR; TCRdb's version includes in-frame clones alone and lacks a portion of them. The table records 30,000 to 35,000 clones, 80% to 85% of them present only once. This specimen consisted of CD4+ or CD8+ T cells sorted from blood, obtained in a trial of the OX40 agonist ivuxolimab. The receptors derive from an adult with an advanced solid tumor such as melanoma, head and neck, liver or kidney cancer.

By share of the sample, this clone is medium-sized. The chain has TRBV18 and TRBJ1-3; D uncertain. Germline lookup yields CDR1 KGHSH and CDR2 LQKENI. The length of the CDR3 is 14 residues. Trimming took off 0 bases at V and 4 bases at J, with 7 bases between the two ends. The CDR3 nucleotides read TGTGCCAGCTCACCACCCAGTCGAGGAAACACCATATATTTT. Its protein product is CASSPPSRGNTIYF.

In its sample, this clone was seen a few times. This chain uses TRBV4-1 with TRBJ1-1; D gene unclear. The CDR3 has 15 amino acids. The germline CDR1 and CDR2 sequences are MGHRA and YSYEKL. V dropped 1 base and J dropped 0 bases, with 9 bases sitting between them. The CDR3 loop reads CASSQAGSMNTEAFF. CDR3 bases: TGCGCCAGCAGCCAAGCCGGGTCCATGAACACTGAAGCTTTCTTT.

This clone turned up a few times. The V call is TRBV21-1, the J call TRBJ2-1. TRBV21-1 is a known pseudogene. This CDR3 has 12 residues. CDR3 loop: CASSKGVDEQFF. CDR3 coding DNA: TGTGCCAGCAGTAAGGGCGTCGATGAGCAGTTCTTC.

The chain couples TRBV9 to TRBJ2-1; D is perhaps TRBD1 or TRBD2 (6 bases each). CDR1 and CDR2 from the germline V gene are SGDLS and YYNGEE. Trimming took 1 base from V and 5 from J, leaving 7 bases between them. The CDR3 is made up of 13 amino acids. The CDR3 loop reads CASSVRGDNEQFF. The CDR3 DNA sequence: TGTGCCAGCAGCGTAAGGGGGGACAATGAGCAGTTCTTC.

The J gene is TRBJ2-2, the V gene TRBV27; D gene unclear. Germline V CDR1 and CDR2: MNHEY, SMNVEV (reference sequence). CDR3 length: 13 residues. V was shortened by 6 bases and J by 7 bases, with 12 bases between the two germline ends. The CDR3 sequence: CASSWGVIGELFF. CDR3 sequence (DNA): TGTGCCAGCAGCTGGGGTGTTATCGGGGAGCTGTTTTTT.

The chain links TRBV29-1 to TRBJ2-1, with 9 bases identical to TRBD2. J gave up 4 bases and V 1 base, and 8 bases lay outside the gene matches. CDR1 is SQVTM and CDR2 is ANQGSEA in the germline V gene. CDR3 length: 16 residues. Written as DNA, the CDR3 is TGCAGCGTTGAAGGGGTCGGTACTAGCGGGTACAATGAGCAGTTCTTC. It codes for CSVEGVGTSGYNEQFF.

The chain joins TRBV6-1 to TRBJ2-7; D possibly corresponds to TRBD1 (6 bases). The CDR3 is made up of 13 amino acids. Germline CDR1 and CDR2: MNHNS and SASEGT. V lost 8 bases and J lost 1, with 12 bases in between. CDR3 sequence: CASQGLGSYEQYF. CDR3 nucleotides: TGTGCCAGCCAGGGGTTGGGGTCCTACGAGCAGTACTTC.

The chain is built from TRBV28 and TRBJ1-5; tentatively, D is TRBD1 (5 bases). Looked up from germline, CDR1 is MDHEN and CDR2 is SYDVKM. Trimming stripped 2 bases from V and 5 bases from J, with 13 bases between. This CDR3 has 15 residues. CDR3 DNA sequence: TGTGCCAGCAGTTTAGGGGACGGCCTGCATCAGCCCCAGCATTTT. This codes for CASSLGDGLHQPQHF.

The rearrangement uses TRBV9 and TRBJ2-7; possible D gene TRBD1, 5 bases. Germline-derived CDR1 and CDR2 are SGDLS and YYNGEE. The CDR3 has 14 amino acids. Trimming cost V 0 bases and J 0 bases, with 7 bases left between them. The DNA of the CDR3 is TGTGCCAGCAGCGTAGCAGACAGCTCCTACGAGCAGTACTTC. This sequence encodes CASSVADSSYEQYF. The whole variable domain, remainder taken from reference TRBV9 and TRBJ2-7, is DSGVTQTPKHLITATGQRVTLRCSPRSGDLSVYWYQQSLDQGLQFLIQYYNGEERAKGNILERFSAQQFPDLHSELNLSSLELGDSALYFCASSVADSSYEQYFGPGTRLTVT.

The DNA of the CDR3 is TGTGCCAGCAGGGCGACAGACCGGGGGGACTCCTACGAGCAGTACTTC. Its translation: CASRATDRGDSYEQYF. V usage is TRBV28 and J usage is TRBJ2-7, with 7 bases fitting TRBD2. V lost 6 bases to trimming and J lost 0 bases; unmatched junction nucleotides: 11. The CDR3 is 16 residues long. The V gene's germline CDR1 is MDHEN and CDR2 SYDVKM.

The genes are TRBV7-9 and TRBJ2-1; possible D gene TRBD2, 5 bases. V was clipped by 8 bases and J by 12 bases, with 23 bases between them. This CDR3 has 14 amino acids. CDR1 and CDR2 from the germline V gene are SEHNR and FQNEAQ (reference sequence). The CDR3 protein is CASELSVRLEGQFF. The CDR3, as DNA: TGTGCCAGCGAGCTTAGTGTGAGGTTAGAGGGGCAGTTCTTC.

Only a few counts were recorded for this clone. V is TRBV30 and J is TRBJ1-2, with 9 nucleotides matching TRBD1. Germline V lookup: CDR1 GTSNPN, CDR2 SVGIG (reference sequence). The CDR3 extends over 13 amino acids. V was pared by 4 bases and J by 7 bases, with 7 bases of the junction left unmatched. DNA for the CDR3: TGTGCCTGGAATCCGGGACAGGGATTTGGCTACACCTTC. It specifies CAWNPGQGFGYTF.

V gene TRBV4-1 combines with J gene TRBJ2-7, with 9 bases fitting TRBD1. Germline CDR1 and CDR2: MGHRA and YSYEKL. This CDR3 has 12 residues. Germline trimming cut 3 bases from V and 11 bases from J; bases unmatched to any gene: 5. The CDR3 sequence: CASSQDGTGKYF. CDR3 coding DNA: TGCGCCAGCAGCCAGGACGGGACAGGGAAGTACTTC.

The V call is TRBV7-9, the J call TRBJ1-2, with D uncertain. V lost 5 bases, J lost 6 bases, and 7 bases lay in between. The CDR3 runs 11 residues. Germline CDR1 reads SEHNR; CDR2 reads FQNEAQ (reference sequence). The CDR3 DNA reads TGTGCCAGCAGCCTCCCTCATGGCTACACCTTC. Protein: CASSLPHGYTF.

The DNA for the CDR3 is TGTGCCAGCAGCTCAACCCGGCGGACTAGCGGGACATACGAGCAGTACTTC. Amino acids: CASSSTRRTSGTYEQYF. The chain links TRBV5-8 to TRBJ2-7; TRBD2 matches at 12 bases. The germline gives CDR1 SGHTS, CDR2 YDEGEE. Trimming took 3 bases from V and 4 from J; bases not matched to a gene: 11. CDR3 length: 17 residues.

There are many counts of this clone. In the same sample, other DNA sequences code for this CDR3. This rearrangement joins TRBV19 to TRBJ2-7; D remains unclear. The CDR3 extends over 13 amino acids. The V end was cut by 4 bases, the J end by 2 bases, with 9 bases between. The germline CDR1 and CDR2 sequences are LNHDA and SQIVND (reference sequence). The chain's CDR3 is CASSTDGAYEQYF. CDR3 nucleotide sequence: TGTGCCAGTAGTACCGATGGAGCCTACGAGCAGTACTTC.